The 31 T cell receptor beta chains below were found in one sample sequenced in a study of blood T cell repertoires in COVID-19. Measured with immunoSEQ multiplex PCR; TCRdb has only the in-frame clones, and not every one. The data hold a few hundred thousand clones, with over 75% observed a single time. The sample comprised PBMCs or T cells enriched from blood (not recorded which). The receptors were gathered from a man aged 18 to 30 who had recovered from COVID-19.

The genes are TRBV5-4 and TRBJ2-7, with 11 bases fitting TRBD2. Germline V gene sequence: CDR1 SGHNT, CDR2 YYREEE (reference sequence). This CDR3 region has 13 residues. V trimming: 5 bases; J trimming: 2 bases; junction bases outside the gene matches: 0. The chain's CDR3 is CASRLAGAYEQYF. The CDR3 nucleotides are TGTGCCAGCAGACTAGCGGGGGCCTACGAGCAGTACTTC.

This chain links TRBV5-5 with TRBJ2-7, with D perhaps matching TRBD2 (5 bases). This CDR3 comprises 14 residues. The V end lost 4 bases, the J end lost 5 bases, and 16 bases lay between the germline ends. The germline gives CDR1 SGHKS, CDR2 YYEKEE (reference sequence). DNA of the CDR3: TGTGCCAGCAGCCCGGGGTGGGTGCAGGACGAGCAGTACTTC. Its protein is CASSPGWVQDEQYF.

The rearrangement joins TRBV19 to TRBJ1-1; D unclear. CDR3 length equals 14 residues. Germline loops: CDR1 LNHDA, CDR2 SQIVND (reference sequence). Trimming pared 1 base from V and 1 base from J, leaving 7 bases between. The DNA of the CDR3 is TGTGCCAGTAGTATAGGAGGAGCGAACACTGAAGCTTTCTTT. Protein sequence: CASSIGGANTEAFF. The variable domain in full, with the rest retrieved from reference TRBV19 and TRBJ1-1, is DGGITQSPKYLFRKEGQNVTLSCEQNLNHDAMYWYRQDPGQGLRLIYYSQIVNDFQKGDIAEGYSVSREKKESFPLTVTSAQKNPTAFYLCASSIGGANTEAFFGQGTRLTVV.

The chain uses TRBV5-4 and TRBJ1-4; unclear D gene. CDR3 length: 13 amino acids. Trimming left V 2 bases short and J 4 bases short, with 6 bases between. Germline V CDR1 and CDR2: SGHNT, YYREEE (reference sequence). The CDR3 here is CASSLRGNEKLFF. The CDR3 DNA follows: TGTGCCAGCAGCTTACGGGGTAATGAAAAACTGTTTTTT.

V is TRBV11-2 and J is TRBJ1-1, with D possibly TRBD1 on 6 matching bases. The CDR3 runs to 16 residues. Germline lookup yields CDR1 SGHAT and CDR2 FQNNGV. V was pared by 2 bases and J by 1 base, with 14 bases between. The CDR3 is CASSLSPGHQNTEAFF. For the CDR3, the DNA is TGTGCCAGCAGCTTAAGCCCGGGACACCAGAACACTGAAGCTTTCTTT.

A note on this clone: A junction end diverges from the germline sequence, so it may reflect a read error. The CDR3 here is CASSQDIGTGLQYHF. Here the CDR3 DNA reads TGCGCCAGCAGCCAAGATATCGGGACAGGGCTTCAATATCACTTC. This chain joins TRBV4-3 and TRBJ1-2; TRBD1 matches 9 bases. This CDR3 comprises 15 residues. Germline CDR1 LGHNA, CDR2 YSLEER.

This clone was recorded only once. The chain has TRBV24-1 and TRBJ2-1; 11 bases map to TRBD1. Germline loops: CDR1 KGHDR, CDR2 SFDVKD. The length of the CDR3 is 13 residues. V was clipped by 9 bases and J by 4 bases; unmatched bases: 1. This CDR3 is CATWDRGYNEQFF. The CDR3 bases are TGTGCCACCTGGGACAGGGGGTACAATGAGCAGTTCTTC.

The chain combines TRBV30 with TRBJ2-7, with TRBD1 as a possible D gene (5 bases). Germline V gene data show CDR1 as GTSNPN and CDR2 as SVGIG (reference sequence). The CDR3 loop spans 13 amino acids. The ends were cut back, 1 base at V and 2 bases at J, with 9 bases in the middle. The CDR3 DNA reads TGTGCCTGGAGTGATGGGGCTGCCTACGAGCAGTACTTC. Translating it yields CAWSDGAAYEQYF.

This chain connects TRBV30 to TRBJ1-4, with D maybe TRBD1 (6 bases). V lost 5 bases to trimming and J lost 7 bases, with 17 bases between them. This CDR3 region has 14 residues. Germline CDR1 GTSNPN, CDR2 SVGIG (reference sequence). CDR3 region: CAWLKRGAGEKLFF. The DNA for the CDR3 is TGTGCCTGGCTCAAACGGGGGGCGGGTGAAAAACTGTTTTTT.

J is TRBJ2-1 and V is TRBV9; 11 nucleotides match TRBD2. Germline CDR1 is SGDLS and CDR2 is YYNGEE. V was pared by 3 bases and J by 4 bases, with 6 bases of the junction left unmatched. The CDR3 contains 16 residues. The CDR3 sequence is CASSAPGTSGYNEQFF. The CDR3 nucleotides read TGTGCCAGCAGCGCCCCCGGGACTAGCGGTTACAATGAGCAGTTCTTC.

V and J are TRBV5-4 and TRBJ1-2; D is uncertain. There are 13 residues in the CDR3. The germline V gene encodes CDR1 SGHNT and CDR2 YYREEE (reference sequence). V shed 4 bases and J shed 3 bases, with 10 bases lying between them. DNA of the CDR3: TGTGCCAGCAGCATAGACAAGGACTATGGCTACACCTTC. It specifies CASSIDKDYGYTF.

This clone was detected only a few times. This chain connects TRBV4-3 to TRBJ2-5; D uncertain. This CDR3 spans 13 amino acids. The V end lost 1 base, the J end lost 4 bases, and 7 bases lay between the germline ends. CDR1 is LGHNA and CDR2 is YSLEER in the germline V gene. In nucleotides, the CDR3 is TGCGCCAGCAGCCAAGCAGGCTTAGAGACCCAGTACTTC. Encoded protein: CASSQAGLETQYF.

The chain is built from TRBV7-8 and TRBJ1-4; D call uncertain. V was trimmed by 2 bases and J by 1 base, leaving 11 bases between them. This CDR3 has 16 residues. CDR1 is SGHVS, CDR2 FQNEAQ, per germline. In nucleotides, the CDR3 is TGTGCCAGCAGCTTAACACGAGCGAGAACTAATGAAAAACTGTTTTTT. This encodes CASSLTRARTNEKLFF.

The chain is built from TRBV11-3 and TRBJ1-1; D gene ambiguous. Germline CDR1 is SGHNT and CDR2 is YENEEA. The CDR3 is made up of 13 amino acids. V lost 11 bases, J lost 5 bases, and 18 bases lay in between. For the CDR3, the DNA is TGTGCCTCTTCTCCCGAGGGTTCGACTGAAGCTTTCTTT. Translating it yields CASSPEGSTEAFF.

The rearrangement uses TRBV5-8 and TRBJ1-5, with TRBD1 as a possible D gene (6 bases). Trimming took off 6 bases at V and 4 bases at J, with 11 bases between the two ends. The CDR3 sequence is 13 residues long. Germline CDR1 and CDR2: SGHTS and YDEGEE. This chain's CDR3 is CASIARGNQPQHF. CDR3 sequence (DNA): TGTGCCAGCATTGCCAGGGGAAATCAGCCCCAGCATTTT.

The CDR3 loop reads CASSQSTVSSTDTQYF. As DNA, the CDR3 is TGCGCCAGCAGCCAGAGTACAGTATCTAGCACAGATACGCAGTATTTT. The chain has TRBV4-1 and TRBJ2-3, with D unclear. The CDR3 consists of 16 residues. V shed 3 bases and J shed 0 bases, with 13 bases lying between them. Looked up from germline, CDR1 is MGHRA and CDR2 is YSYEKL.

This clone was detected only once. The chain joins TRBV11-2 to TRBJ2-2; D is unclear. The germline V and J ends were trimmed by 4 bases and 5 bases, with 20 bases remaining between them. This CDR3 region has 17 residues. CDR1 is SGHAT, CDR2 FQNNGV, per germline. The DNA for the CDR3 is TGTGCCAGCAGCTCAATCAATCTCCGGTCGGTTACCGGGGAGCTGTTTTTT. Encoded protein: CASSSINLRSVTGELFF.

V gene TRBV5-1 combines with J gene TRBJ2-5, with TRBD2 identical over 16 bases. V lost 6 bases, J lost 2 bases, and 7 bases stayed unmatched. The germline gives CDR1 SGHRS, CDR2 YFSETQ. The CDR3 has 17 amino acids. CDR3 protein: CASTPGLAGGPQETQYF. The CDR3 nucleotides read TGCGCCAGCACACCGGGACTAGCGGGAGGGCCGCAAGAGACCCAGTACTTC.

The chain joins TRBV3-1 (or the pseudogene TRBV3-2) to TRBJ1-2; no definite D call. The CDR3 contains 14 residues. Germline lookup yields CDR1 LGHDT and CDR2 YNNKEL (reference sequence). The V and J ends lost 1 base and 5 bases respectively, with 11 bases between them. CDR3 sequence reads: CASSQVWGDYGYTF. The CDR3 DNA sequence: TGTGCCAGCAGCCAAGTTTGGGGAGATTATGGCTACACCTTC.

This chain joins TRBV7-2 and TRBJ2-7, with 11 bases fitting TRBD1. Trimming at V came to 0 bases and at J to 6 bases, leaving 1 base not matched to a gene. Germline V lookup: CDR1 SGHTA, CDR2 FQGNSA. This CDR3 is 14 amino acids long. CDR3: CASSLAGQGGEQYF. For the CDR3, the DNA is TGTGCCAGCAGCTTAGCGGGACAGGGGGGCGAGCAGTACTTC.

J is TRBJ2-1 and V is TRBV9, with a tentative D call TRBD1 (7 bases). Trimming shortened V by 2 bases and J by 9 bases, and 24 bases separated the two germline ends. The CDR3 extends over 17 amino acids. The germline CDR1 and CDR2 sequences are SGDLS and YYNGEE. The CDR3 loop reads CASSVALRTSQGGEQFF. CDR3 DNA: TGTGCCAGCAGCGTTGCATTGAGAACTAGTCAGGGGGGTGAGCAGTTCTTC.

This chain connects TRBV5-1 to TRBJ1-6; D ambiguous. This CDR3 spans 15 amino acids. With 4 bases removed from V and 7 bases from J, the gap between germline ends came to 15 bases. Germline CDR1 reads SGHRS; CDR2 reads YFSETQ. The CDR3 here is CASSLVEIENSPLHF. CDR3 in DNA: TGCGCCAGCAGCCTTGTCGAGATAGAGAATTCACCCCTCCACTTT.

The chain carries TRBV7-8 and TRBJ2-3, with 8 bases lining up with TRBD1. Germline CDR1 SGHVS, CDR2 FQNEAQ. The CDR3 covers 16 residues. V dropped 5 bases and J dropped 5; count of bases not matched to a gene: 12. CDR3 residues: CASSPRTGIWEDTQYF. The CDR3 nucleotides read TGTGCCAGCAGCCCTCGGACAGGGATATGGGAAGATACGCAGTATTTT.

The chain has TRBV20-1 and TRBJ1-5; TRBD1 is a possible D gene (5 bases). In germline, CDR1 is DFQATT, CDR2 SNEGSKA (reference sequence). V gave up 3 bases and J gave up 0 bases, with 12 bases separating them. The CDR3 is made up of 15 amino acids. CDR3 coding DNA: TGCAGTGCTAGTGACCCCAGGGCTAGCAATCAGCCCCAGCATTTT. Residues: CSASDPRASNQPQHF.

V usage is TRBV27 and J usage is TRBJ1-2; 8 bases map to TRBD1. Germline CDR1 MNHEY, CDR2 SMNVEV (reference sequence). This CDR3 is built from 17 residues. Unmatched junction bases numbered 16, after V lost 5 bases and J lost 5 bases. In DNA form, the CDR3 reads TGTGCCAGCAGTCGATCGACCGGGACAGGCGGTTTTTATGGCTACACCTTC. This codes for CASSRSTGTGGFYGYTF.

The CDR3 is CASSLQGGSGNTIYF. DNA for the CDR3: TGTGCCAGCAGTTTACAGGGTGGCTCTGGAAACACCATATATTTT. The rearrangement joins TRBV27 to TRBJ1-3, with a weak D call TRBD1 (5 bases). Trimming shortened V by 2 bases and J by 0 bases, and 8 bases separated the two germline ends. The CDR3 contains 15 residues. The germline V gene encodes CDR1 MNHEY and CDR2 SMNVEV (reference sequence).

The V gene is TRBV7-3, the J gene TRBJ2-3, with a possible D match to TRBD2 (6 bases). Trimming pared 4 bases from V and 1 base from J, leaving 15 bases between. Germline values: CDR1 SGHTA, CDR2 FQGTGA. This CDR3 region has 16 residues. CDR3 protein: CASSSRTGVRTDTQYF. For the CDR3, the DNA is TGTGCCAGCAGCTCGCGGACGGGGGTGCGCACAGATACGCAGTATTTT.

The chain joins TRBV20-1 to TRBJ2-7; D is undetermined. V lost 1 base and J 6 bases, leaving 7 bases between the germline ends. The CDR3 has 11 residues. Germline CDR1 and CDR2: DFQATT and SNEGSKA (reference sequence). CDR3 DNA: TGCAGTGCTAGAGTAGTTTCCGAGCAGTACTTC. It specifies CSARVVSEQYF.

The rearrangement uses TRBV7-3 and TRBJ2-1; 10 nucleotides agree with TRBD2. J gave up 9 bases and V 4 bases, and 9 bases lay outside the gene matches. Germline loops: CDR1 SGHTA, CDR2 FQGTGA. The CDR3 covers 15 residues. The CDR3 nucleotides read TGTGCCAGCAGCTCCAGCGGGGGGGCACTCTCTGAGCAGTTCTTC. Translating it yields CASSSSGGALSEQFF.

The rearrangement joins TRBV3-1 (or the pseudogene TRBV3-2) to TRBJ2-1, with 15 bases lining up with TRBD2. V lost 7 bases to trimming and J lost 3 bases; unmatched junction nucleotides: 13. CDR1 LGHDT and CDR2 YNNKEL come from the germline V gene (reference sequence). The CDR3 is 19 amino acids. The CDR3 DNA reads TGTGCCAGCACCGAGAGGGTTGGACTAGCGGGAGGGCTCTACAATGAGCAGTTCTTC. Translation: CASTERVGLAGGLYNEQFF.

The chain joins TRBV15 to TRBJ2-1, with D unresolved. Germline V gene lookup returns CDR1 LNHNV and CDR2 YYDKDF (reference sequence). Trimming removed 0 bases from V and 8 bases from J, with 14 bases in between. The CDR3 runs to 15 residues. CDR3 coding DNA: TGTGCCACCAGCAGAGAAAGGTCAGACGGGTATGAGCAGTTCTTC. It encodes CATSRERSDGYEQFF.